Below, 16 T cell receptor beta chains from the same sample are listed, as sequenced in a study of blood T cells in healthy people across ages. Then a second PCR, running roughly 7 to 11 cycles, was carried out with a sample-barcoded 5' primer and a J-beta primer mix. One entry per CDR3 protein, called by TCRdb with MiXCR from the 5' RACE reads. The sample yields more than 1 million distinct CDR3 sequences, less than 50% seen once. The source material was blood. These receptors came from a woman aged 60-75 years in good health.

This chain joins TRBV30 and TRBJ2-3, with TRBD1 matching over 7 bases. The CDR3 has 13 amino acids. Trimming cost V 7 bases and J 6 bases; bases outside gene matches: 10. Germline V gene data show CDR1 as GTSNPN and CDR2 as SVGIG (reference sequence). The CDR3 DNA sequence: TGTGCCTCGGACAGGTCCGGTTGGGATACGCAGTATTTT. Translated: CASDRSGWDTQYF.

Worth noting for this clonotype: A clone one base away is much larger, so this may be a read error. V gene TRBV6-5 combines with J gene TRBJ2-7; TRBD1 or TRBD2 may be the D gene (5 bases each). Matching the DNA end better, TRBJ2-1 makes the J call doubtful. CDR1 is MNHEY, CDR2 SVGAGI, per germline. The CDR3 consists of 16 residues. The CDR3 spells CASSSSVWGSSYEQFF. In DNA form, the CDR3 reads TGTGCCAGCAGTAGCAGTGTTTGGGGGTCCTCCTACGAGCAGTTCTTC.

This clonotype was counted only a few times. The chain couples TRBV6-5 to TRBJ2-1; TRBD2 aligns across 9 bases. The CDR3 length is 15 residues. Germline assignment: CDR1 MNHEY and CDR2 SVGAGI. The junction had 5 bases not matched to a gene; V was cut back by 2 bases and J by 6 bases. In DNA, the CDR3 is TGTGCCAGCAGTTACCGGACTAGCGTCTCCAATGAGCAGTTCTTC. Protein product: CASSYRTSVSNEQFF.

CDR3 residues: CSARDLSAGGETQYF. In DNA, the CDR3 is TGCAGTGCTAGAGATTTGTCGGCTGGGGGTGAGACCCAGTACTTC. The V and J genes are TRBV20-1 and TRBJ2-5; the D call may be TRBD1 or TRBD2 (5 bases each). Trimming took off 0 bases at V and 5 bases at J, with 16 bases between the two ends. Germline V lookup: CDR1 DFQATT, CDR2 SNEGSKA (reference sequence). The CDR3 runs to 15 residues.

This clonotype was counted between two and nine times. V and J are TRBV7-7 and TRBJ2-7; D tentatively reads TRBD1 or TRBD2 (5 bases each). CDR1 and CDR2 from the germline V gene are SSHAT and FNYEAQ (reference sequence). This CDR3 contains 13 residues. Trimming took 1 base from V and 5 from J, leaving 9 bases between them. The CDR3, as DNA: TGTGCCAGCAGCTTAGGATGGGGGAACGAGCAGTACTTC. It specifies CASSLGWGNEQYF. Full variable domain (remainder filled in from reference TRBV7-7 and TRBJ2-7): GAGVSQSPRYKVTKRGQDVTLRCDPISSHATLYWYQQALGQGPEFLTYFNYEAQPDKSGLPSDRFSAERPEGSISTLTIQRTEQRDSAMYRCASSLGWGNEQYFGPGTRLTVT.

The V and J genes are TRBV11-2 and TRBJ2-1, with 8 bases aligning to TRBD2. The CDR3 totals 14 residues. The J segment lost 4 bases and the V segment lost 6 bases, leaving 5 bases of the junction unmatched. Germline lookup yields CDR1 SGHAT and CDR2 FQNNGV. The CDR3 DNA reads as TGTGCCAGCAGGAAACTAGCGGAGTACAATGAGCAGTTCTTC. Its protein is CASRKLAEYNEQFF.

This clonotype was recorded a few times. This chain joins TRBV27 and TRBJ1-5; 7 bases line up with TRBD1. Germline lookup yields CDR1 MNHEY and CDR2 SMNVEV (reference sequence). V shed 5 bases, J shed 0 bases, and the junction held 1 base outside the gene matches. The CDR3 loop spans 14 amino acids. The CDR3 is CASSQGDSNQPQHF. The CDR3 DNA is TGTGCCAGCAGTCAGGGGGATAGCAATCAGCCCCAGCATTTT.

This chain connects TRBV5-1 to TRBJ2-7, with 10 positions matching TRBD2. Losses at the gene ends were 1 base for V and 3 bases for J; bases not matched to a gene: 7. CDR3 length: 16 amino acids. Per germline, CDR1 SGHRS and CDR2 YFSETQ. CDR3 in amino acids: CASSLSGLAIHYEQYF. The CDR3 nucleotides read TGCGCCAGCAGCTTGTCGGGACTAGCGATCCACTACGAGCAGTACTTC.

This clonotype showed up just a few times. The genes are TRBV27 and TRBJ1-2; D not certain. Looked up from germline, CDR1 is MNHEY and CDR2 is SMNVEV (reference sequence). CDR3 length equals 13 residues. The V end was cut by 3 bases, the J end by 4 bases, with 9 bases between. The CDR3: CASSFGPTYGYTF. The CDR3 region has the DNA TGTGCCAGCAGTTTTGGGCCGACCTATGGCTACACCTTC.

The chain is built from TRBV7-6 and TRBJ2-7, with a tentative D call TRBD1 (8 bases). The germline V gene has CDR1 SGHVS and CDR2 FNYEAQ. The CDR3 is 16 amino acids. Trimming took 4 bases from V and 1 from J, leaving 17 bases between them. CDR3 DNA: TGTGCCAGCAGCTCAACAGGGGGGGTCCAATCCTACGAGCAGTACTTC. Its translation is CASSSTGGVQSYEQYF.

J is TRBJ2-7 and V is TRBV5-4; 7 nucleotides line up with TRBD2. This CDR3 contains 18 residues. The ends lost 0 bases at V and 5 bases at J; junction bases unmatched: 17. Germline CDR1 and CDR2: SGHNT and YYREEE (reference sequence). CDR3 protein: CASSLGGGSRVALDEQYF. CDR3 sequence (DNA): TGTGCCAGCAGCTTGGGTGGCGGGAGTCGAGTAGCCTTGGACGAGCAGTACTTC.

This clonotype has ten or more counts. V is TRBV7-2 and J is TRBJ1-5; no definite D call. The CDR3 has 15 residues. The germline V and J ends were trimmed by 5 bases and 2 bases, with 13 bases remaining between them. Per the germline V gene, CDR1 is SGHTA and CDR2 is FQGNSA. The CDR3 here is CASSLTRQGNQPQHF. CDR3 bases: TGTGCCAGCAGCCTGACCAGGCAGGGCAATCAGCCCCAGCATTTT. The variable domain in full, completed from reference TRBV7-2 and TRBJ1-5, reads GAGVSQSPSNKVTEKGKDVELRCDPISGHTALYWYRQSLGQGLEFLIYFQGNSAPDKSGLPSDRFSAERTGGSVSTLTIQRTQQEDSAVYLCASSLTRQGNQPQHFGDGTRLSIL.

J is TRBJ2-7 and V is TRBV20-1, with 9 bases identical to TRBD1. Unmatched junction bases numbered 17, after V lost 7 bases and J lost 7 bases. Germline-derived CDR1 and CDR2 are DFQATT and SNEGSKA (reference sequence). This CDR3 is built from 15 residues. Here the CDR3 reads CSVRDREELIGEQYF. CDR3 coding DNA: TGCAGTGTAAGGGACAGGGAGGAACTCATCGGGGAGCAGTACTTC.

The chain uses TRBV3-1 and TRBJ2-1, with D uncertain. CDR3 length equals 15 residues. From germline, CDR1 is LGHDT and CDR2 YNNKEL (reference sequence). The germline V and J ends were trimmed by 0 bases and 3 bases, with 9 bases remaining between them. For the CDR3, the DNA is TGTGCCAGCAGCCAAGAAGTAGTTAGCTACAATGAGCAGTTCTTC. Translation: CASSQEVVSYNEQFF.

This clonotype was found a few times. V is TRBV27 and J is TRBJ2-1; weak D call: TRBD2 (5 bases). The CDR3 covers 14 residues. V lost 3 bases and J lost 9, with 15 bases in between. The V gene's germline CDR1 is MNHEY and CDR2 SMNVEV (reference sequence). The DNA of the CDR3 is TGTGCCAGCAGTTTTGGAGGCGGGCGGTCTGAGCAGTTCTTC. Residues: CASSFGGGRSEQFF.

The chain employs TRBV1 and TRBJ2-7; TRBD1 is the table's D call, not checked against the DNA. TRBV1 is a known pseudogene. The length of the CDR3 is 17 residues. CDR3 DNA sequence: TGCACCAGCAGCCAAGATTTTAGGACAGGATCGAACTACGAGCAGTACTTC. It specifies CTSSQDFRTGSNYEQYF.